This note documents a single T cell receptor beta chain sequence. The antigen is not known. A read error may explain this, as a much larger clone is one base away. This CDR3 region has 14 residues. Germline assignment: CDR1 SGHTA and CDR2 FQGNSA. This entry is derived from a study of T cell repertoires in cytomegalovirus infection. Study at large: Both a matching HLA type and CMV infection were indicated by public TCR beta signatures. Study observations and caveats: Predominance within the ex vivo response was attributable to HLA-C-restricted CMV-specific TCR beta clonotypes.

MiXCR, applied by TCRdb to the reads, yields one record per CDR3 protein. The table lists about 190,000 distinct CDR3 sequences, 28% of them singletons, with 30% to 35% in the top ten. The specimen sequenced was PBMCs. This receptor was identified in a human donor in good health (CMV status not recorded). Some clones in this sample may be carry-over from other donors' samples. This chain links TRBV7-2 with TRBJ1-1; the D is unclear. The CDR3 DNA is TGTGCCAGCAGCTTAGTGGTAGACGGCACTGAAGGTTTCTTT. Its protein product is CASSLVVDGTEGFF.